The 27 T cell receptor beta chains presented below share a single source sample, sequenced in a study of blood T cell repertoires in COVID-19. The method was immunoSEQ multiplex PCR; TCRdb's version includes in-frame clones alone and lacks a portion of them. The table includes about 230,000 clones, 70% to 90% detected once. Input material: peripheral blood. The receptors stem from a woman younger than 35 who had recovered from COVID-19.

The V and J genes are TRBV6-5 and TRBJ1-2; D call uncertain. CDR3 size: 15 residues. Trimming removed 3 bases at V and 0 bases at J, with 11 bases between. Germline CDR1 is MNHEY and CDR2 is SVGAGI. CDR3 in amino acids: CASSYERRANYGYTF. The CDR3 DNA is TGTGCCAGCAGTTATGAACGGAGAGCTAACTATGGCTACACCTTC.

The chain uses TRBV30 and TRBJ1-4; 8 nucleotides line up with TRBD1. The CDR3 runs to 12 residues. The V and J ends lost 5 bases and 6 bases, in that order; junction bases with no gene match: 2. CDR1 GTSNPN and CDR2 SVGIG come from the germline V gene (reference sequence). This chain's CDR3 is CAWDRGHEKLFF. CDR3 in DNA: TGTGCCTGGGACAGGGGACATGAAAAACTGTTTTTT.

This clone was seen more than once but under ten times. The chain carries TRBV7-6 and TRBJ2-5; TRBD2 matches 8 bases. Unmatched junction bases numbered 10, after V lost 5 bases and J lost 5 bases. Germline CDR1 reads SGHVS; CDR2 reads FNYEAQ. There are 15 residues in the CDR3. In nucleotides, the CDR3 is TGTGCCAGCAGCCCACTAGGGCTAGCGGGTGAGACCCAGTACTTC. Its translation is CASSPLGLAGETQYF. Drawing the rest from reference TRBV7-6 and TRBJ2-5, the complete variable domain is GAGVSQSPRYKVTKRGQDVALRCDPISGHVSLYWYRQALGQGPEFLTYFNYEAQQDKSGLPNDRFSAERPEGSISTLTIQRTEQRDSAMYRCASSPLGLAGETQYFGPGTRLLVL.

The chain has TRBV27 and TRBJ2-7; 7 nucleotides align to TRBD2. The CDR3 contains 15 residues. V was clipped by 4 bases and J by 3 bases; unmatched bases: 9. Germline-derived CDR1 and CDR2 are MNHEY and SMNVEV (reference sequence). CDR3 loop: CASSWSGAKNYEQYF. The CDR3 coding sequence is TGTGCCAGCAGTTGGAGCGGGGCTAAGAACTACGAGCAGTACTTC.

This sequence joins TRBV27 and TRBJ2-7, with 8 bases matching TRBD1. Germline CDR1 is MNHEY and CDR2 is SMNVEV (reference sequence). CDR3 length: 16 residues. The trim removed 0 bases at V and 3 bases at J, leaving 7 bases unmatched. This chain's CDR3 is CASSLSVGDRHYEQYF. CDR3 nucleotides: TGTGCCAGCAGTTTATCAGTAGGGGACAGGCACTACGAGCAGTACTTC.

The chain uses TRBV5-6 and TRBJ1-2; D unclear. The V end was cut by 1 base, the J end by 4 bases, with 11 bases between. From germline, CDR1 is SGHDT and CDR2 YYEEEE. This CDR3 has 14 residues. The CDR3 reads CASSLIQLSYGYTF. CDR3 nucleotide sequence: TGTGCCAGCAGCTTGATACAGTTAAGCTATGGCTACACCTTC.

The gene calls are TRBV12-3 or TRBV12-4 and TRBJ2-1, with D possibly being TRBD2 (6 bases). Trimming took 6 bases from V and 4 from J, leaving 10 bases between them. The CDR3 extends over 13 amino acids. In DNA form, the CDR3 reads TGTGCCAGCAGCGCGACTAGTTACAATGAGCAGTTCTTC. It codes for CASSATSYNEQFF.

The genes are TRBV9 and TRBJ1-2; no clear D gene. V was cut by 3 bases and J by 3 bases, with 9 bases left in between. There are 13 residues in the CDR3. CDR1 is SGDLS and CDR2 is YYNGEE in the germline V gene. The CDR3 DNA is TGTGCCAGCAGCGGTGGCCTGTACTATGGCTACACCTTC. Translated: CASSGGLYYGYTF.

The chain is built from TRBV11-2 and TRBJ1-6; D is uncertain. This CDR3 is built from 17 residues. Germline V CDR1 and CDR2: SGHAT, FQNNGV. V was trimmed by 3 bases and J by 0 bases, leaving 12 bases between them. The CDR3 here is CASSFEPRSSYNSPLHF. In DNA form, the CDR3 reads TGTGCCAGCAGCTTTGAACCGAGGAGCTCCTATAATTCACCCCTCCACTTT.

For this clone: One end of the junction fails to match germline, which may point to a read error. V usage is TRBV7-7 and J usage is TRBJ1-2, with D unresolved. Germline CDR1 is SSHAT and CDR2 is FNYEAQ (reference sequence). This CDR3 region has 10 residues. The CDR3 loop reads CASSLREGRF. CDR3 coding DNA: TGTGCCAGCAGCTTACGTGAGGGCCGCTTC. Together with reference TRBV7-7 and TRBJ1-2, the CDR3 gives the full variable domain: GAGVSQSPRYKVTKRGQDVTLRCDPISSHATLYWYQQALGQGPEFLTYFNYEAQPDKSGLPSDRFSAERPEGSISTLTIQRTEQRDSAMYRCASSLREGRFGSGTRLTVV.

This sequence joins TRBV13 and TRBJ2-1; 14 bases line up with TRBD2. Germline V gene data show CDR1 as PRHDT and CDR2 as FYEKMQ (reference sequence). The junction had 8 bases not matched to a gene; V was cut back by 6 bases and J by 7 bases. This CDR3 comprises 16 residues. This chain's CDR3 is CASRKGLAGVRNEQFF. In DNA, the CDR3 is TGTGCCAGCAGAAAGGGACTAGCGGGAGTCCGGAATGAGCAGTTCTTC.

The rearrangement links TRBV6-5 to TRBJ1-2; D remains unclear. Per germline, CDR1 MNHEY and CDR2 SVGAGI. The CDR3 loop spans 13 amino acids. V was shortened by 6 bases and J by 8 bases, with 16 bases between the two germline ends. The CDR3: CASSPYEAEGYTF. Written as DNA, the CDR3 is TGTGCCAGCAGCCCGTACGAGGCGGAAGGCTACACCTTC.

This clone came up once. V and J are TRBV7-3 and TRBJ2-3; D is unclear. CDR3 length equals 15 residues. Trimming stripped 0 bases from V and 6 bases from J, with 13 bases between. Germline CDR1 and CDR2: SGHTA and FQGTGA. The CDR3 spells CASSLTPTFTDTQYF. CDR3 coding DNA: TGTGCCAGCAGCTTAACGCCCACTTTTACGGATACGCAGTATTTT.

The chain couples TRBV19 to TRBJ2-7; 8 bases agree with TRBD2. The V segment lost 4 bases and the J segment 4 bases; nucleotides outside the gene matches: 0. Germline lookup yields CDR1 LNHDA and CDR2 SQIVND (reference sequence). The CDR3 consists of 12 residues. The chain's CDR3 is CASSTGGYEQYF. For the CDR3, the DNA is TGTGCCAGTAGTACGGGAGGGTACGAGCAGTACTTC. The full variable domain, rest sourced from reference TRBV19 and TRBJ2-7, is DGGITQSPKYLFRKEGQNVTLSCEQNLNHDAMYWYRQDPGQGLRLIYYSQIVNDFQKGDIAEGYSVSREKKESFPLTVTSAQKNPTAFYLCASSTGGYEQYFGPGTRLTVT.

The chain joins TRBV5-1 to TRBJ2-7; the match to TRBD2 covers 11 bases. CDR1 is SGHRS and CDR2 is YFSETQ in the germline V gene. Trimming removed 0 bases from V and 6 bases from J; junction bases left unmatched: 5. The CDR3 is 15 residues long. This CDR3 is CASSLVAGGVGEQYF. CDR3 in DNA: TGCGCCAGCAGCTTGGTAGCGGGAGGGGTTGGCGAGCAGTACTTC.

This clone came up a few times. The chain couples TRBV4-3 to TRBJ2-1; D is ambiguous. Looked up from germline, CDR1 is LGHNA and CDR2 is YSLEER. CDR3 length: 17 residues. Trimming left V 1 base short and J 6 bases short, with 19 bases between. CDR3 nucleotides: TGCGCCAGCAGCCAAGTACTGAGTTACGGGTGGTTCAATGAGCAGTTCTTC. It yields the protein CASSQVLSYGWFNEQFF.

This clone was seen only a few times. V usage is TRBV4-1 and J usage is TRBJ2-7; D remains unclear. The CDR3 is 14 residues long. Trimming removed 0 bases from V and 2 bases from J, with 8 bases in between. The germline CDR1 and CDR2 sequences are MGHRA and YSYEKL. The CDR3 sequence is CASSQDPVPYEQYF. The CDR3 coding sequence is TGCGCCAGCAGCCAAGACCCAGTTCCCTACGAGCAGTACTTC.

The CDR3 spells CASSAGIGVRAEAFF. CDR3 coding DNA: TGTGCCAGCAGCGCCGGGATTGGGGTGCGGGCTGAAGCTTTCTTT. The chain recombines TRBV9 with TRBJ1-1; the D is unclear. CDR1 SGDLS and CDR2 YYNGEE come from the germline V gene. The CDR3 has 15 residues. Trimming removed 3 bases at V and 6 bases at J, with 18 bases between.

The V gene is TRBV7-6, the J gene TRBJ2-1, with 9 bases identical to TRBD2. CDR3 length: 15 amino acids. Germline loops: CDR1 SGHVS, CDR2 FNYEAQ. Trimming took 1 base from V and 9 from J; bases not matched to a gene: 7. The CDR3 DNA follows: TGTGCCAGCAGCTTAGAAGCTAGCGGGATGGTTGAGCAGTTCTTC. This sequence encodes CASSLEASGMVEQFF.

The rearrangement joins TRBV7-9 to TRBJ2-7; D is perhaps TRBD1 (5 bases). The CDR3 is made up of 17 amino acids. V dropped 1 base and J dropped 7 bases, with 23 bases sitting between them. CDR1 and CDR2 (germline): SEHNR, FQNEAQ (reference sequence). The CDR3 region is CASSLVPPASPRGEQYF. The CDR3 region has the DNA TGTGCCAGCAGCTTAGTACCCCCTGCCAGTCCTAGGGGAGAGCAGTACTTC.

The chain employs TRBV7-2 and TRBJ1-2, with 9 bases fitting TRBD1. Per the germline V gene, CDR1 is SGHTA and CDR2 is FQGNSA. The CDR3 has 14 amino acids. J lost 10 bases, V lost 5 bases, and 11 bases had no gene match. CDR3 loop: CASSPPGQGRSYTF. Here the CDR3 DNA reads TGTGCCAGCAGCCCGCCGGGACAGGGAAGGTCCTACACCTTC.

The chain employs TRBV19 and TRBJ1-2; unclear D gene. The germline CDR1 and CDR2 sequences are LNHDA and SQIVND (reference sequence). V lost 2 bases, J lost 7 bases, and 23 bases lay in between. CDR3 length: 17 amino acids. The CDR3 DNA reads as TGTGCCAGTAGTATAACTGTTTCGCAGGAAGTTAATGGTGGCTACACCTTC. Its translation: CASSITVSQEVNGGYTF.

V gene TRBV25-1 combines with J gene TRBJ2-5; 13 bases line up with TRBD2. The length of the CDR3 is 16 residues. The trim removed 0 bases at V and 3 bases at J, leaving 1 base unmatched. CDR1 is MGHDK, CDR2 SYGVNS, per germline. The CDR3 DNA sequence: TGTGCCAGCAGTGAATACGGGACTAGCGGGAAAGAGACCCAGTACTTC. Protein: CASSEYGTSGKETQYF.

This clone was counted only a few times. Other DNA sequences within the sample encode an identical CDR3. The rearrangement uses TRBV25-1 and TRBJ2-2, with 9 bases matching TRBD1. The CDR3 spans 14 residues. Trimming took 6 bases from V and 2 from J; bases not matched to a gene: 1. The V gene's germline CDR1 is MGHDK and CDR2 SYGVNS. CDR3 loop: CASRDRGNTGELFF. The DNA for the CDR3 is TGTGCCAGCAGGGACAGGGGAAACACCGGGGAGCTGTTTTTT.

The gene calls are TRBV4-3 and TRBJ2-1; 9 nucleotides line up with TRBD1. The CDR3 is made up of 15 amino acids. The junction had 8 bases not matched to a gene; V was cut back by 5 bases and J by 6 bases. CDR1 LGHNA and CDR2 YSLEER come from the germline V gene. This CDR3 is CASSAGTGRLNEQFF. As DNA, the CDR3 is TGCGCCAGCAGCGCTGGGACAGGGAGACTCAATGAGCAGTTCTTC.

The chain carries TRBV2 and TRBJ2-1; possible D gene TRBD2, 5 bases. The germline gives CDR1 SNHLY, CDR2 FYNNEI. The CDR3 length is 16 residues. Trimming removed 3 bases from V and 4 bases from J, with 16 bases in between. The CDR3 loop reads CASSDIKAVGYNEQFF. The CDR3 DNA follows: TGTGCCAGCAGTGATATTAAAGCGGTCGGGTACAATGAGCAGTTCTTC.

The J gene is TRBJ2-5, the V gene TRBV12-5; D possibly corresponds to TRBD1 (5 bases). The germline gives CDR1 LGHNT, CDR2 FRNRAP. V lost 7 bases to trimming and J lost 4 bases, with 13 bases between them. The length of the CDR3 is 13 residues. The CDR3 DNA is TGTGCTAGTGAAGGGGCCTCCCGAGAGACCCAGTACTTC. As protein: CASEGASRETQYF. Full variable domain (missing parts from reference TRBV12-5 and TRBJ2-5): DARVTQTPRHKVTEMGQEVTMRCQPILGHNTVFWYRQTMMQGLELLAYFRNRAPLDDSGMPKDRFSAEMPDATLATLKIQPSEPRDSAVYFCASEGASRETQYFGPGTRLLVL.